The clone carrying this T cell receptor (beta chain) turned up a few times. Its antigen is not identified. This CDR3 comprises 14 residues. Germline V CDR1 and CDR2: GTSNPN, SVGIG (reference sequence). V lost 0 bases to trimming and J lost 2 bases, with 10 bases between them. Stated treatment: oral pan-JAK inhibitor, 5-10 mg twice daily. In alopecia areata patients, both lesional scalp punch biopsies and peripheral blood were collected. The data originate from a study of CD8+ T cells in alopecia areata. General study results and limits: Researchers say the link of baseline CD8+ expansion to response remains uncertain, with one nonresponder. In scalp and blood, many expanded lesional clones persisted during tofacitinib. Scalp clonality dropped significantly under tofacitinib, as did expanded CD8+ top-100 clones.

cDNA prepared by RNA extraction and subsequent reverse transcription served as the template for sequencing. The protocol was immunoSEQ multiplex PCR, while the TCRdb copy is restricted to in-frame clones and leaves out a portion. The repertoire has some 110,000 clones, roughly 58% of them found once; the top ten carry approximately 31%. The sequenced sample was CD8+ T cells sorted from blood, obtained at week 4, from a patient treated with tofacitinib. The TCR was taken from a human donor with alopecia areata. The rearrangement uses TRBV30 and TRBJ2-5; D unclear. The CDR3 region has the DNA TGTGCCTGGAGTGTACTGCCACTACAAGAGACCCAGTACTTC. Its protein is CAWSVLPLQETQYF. The whole variable domain, remainder taken from reference TRBV30 and TRBJ2-5, is SQTIHQWPATLVQPVGSPLSLECTVEGTSNPNLYWYRQAAGRGLQLLFYSVGIGQISSEVPQNLSASRPQDRQFILSSKKLLLSDSGFYLCAWSVLPLQETQYFGPGTRLLVL.